Here is one T cell receptor beta chain with its context. Its cognate antigen is unknown. These data originate in a study of shared clonotypes between healthy human individuals. Study-wide context: There were three CD4 naive, three CD4 memory, two CD8 naive and one CD8 memory plates per donor. Study-level points and caveats: In general, naive subsets displayed greater estimated richness than memory subsets did.

The study enrolled healthy HIV-negative adults without recent acute infections or vaccinations as donors. Every donor was a Caucasian adult from Nashville, Tennessee. Sequencing was performed with immunoSEQ multiplex PCR; in TCRdb, only in-frame clones are kept and a portion is missing. In the table there are some 650,000 clones, more than 95% of which are singletons. The germline CDR1 and CDR2 sequences are MNHNS and SASEGT. Trimming at V came to 1 base and at J to 2 bases, leaving 0 bases not matched to a gene. CDR3 length: 15 residues. The chain is built from TRBV6-1 and TRBJ2-7; 12 bases fit TRBD2. Sequencing input: naive CD4+ T cells sorted from blood. The subset here: CD45RA+ positively selected. The clonotype was recovered from a woman between 25 and 40 years old in good health. The CDR3 sequence is CASSEGTSGTYEQYF. Written as DNA, the CDR3 is TGTGCCAGCAGTGAAGGGACTAGCGGGACCTACGAGCAGTACTTC.